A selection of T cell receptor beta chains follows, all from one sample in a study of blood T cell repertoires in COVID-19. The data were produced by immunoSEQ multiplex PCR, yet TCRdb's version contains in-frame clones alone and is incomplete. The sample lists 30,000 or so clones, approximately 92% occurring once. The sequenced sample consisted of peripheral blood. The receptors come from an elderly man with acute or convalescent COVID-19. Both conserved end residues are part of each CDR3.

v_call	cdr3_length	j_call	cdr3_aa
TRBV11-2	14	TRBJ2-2	CASSLARNTGELFF
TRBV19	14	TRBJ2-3	CASTWSAEGDTQYF
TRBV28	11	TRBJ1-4	CAGQGGEKLFF
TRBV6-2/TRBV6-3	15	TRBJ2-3	CASSRLAGETDTQYF
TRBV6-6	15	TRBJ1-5	CASSFREGTQKPQHF
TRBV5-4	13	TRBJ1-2	CASSSDSVSGYTF
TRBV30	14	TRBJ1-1	CAWSPLVGDTEAFF
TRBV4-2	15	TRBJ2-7	CASSHPGDRGYEQYF
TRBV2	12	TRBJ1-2	CASSSRNYGYTF
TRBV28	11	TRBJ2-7	CVSSGLYEQYF
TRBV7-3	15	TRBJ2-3	CASSPERGGTDTQYF
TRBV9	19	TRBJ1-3	CASSVASRDTGNSGNTIYF
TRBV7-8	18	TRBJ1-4	CASSLPRDRGLQSEKLFF
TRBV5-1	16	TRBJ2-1	CASSLVGQPSYNEQFF
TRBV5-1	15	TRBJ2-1	CANSSRGLGNNEQFF
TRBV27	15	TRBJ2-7	CASSLSGQGAYEQYF
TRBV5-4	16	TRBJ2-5	CASSSPLAGYQETQYF
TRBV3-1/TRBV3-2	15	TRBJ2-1	CASSHSGEPYNEQFF
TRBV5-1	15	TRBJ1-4	CASSPLAGGGEKLFF
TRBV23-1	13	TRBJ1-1	CASIRTGTTEAFF
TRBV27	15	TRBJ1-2	CASSRAGQGDFGYTF
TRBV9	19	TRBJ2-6	CASSVDYREPRPGANVLTF
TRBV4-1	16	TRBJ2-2	CASSPQGKTNTGELFF
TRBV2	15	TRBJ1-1	CASTRQGVVNTEAFF
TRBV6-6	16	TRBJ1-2	CATRAGQGRKSYGYTF
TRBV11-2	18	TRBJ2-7	CASSLDRTGVGWTYEQYF
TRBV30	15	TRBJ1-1	CAWTRNRGVVTEAFF
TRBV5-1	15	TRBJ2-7	CASSPGQVFDYEQYF
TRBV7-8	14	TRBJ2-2	CASSPIRLTGELFF
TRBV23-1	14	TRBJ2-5	CASRRTGGLETQYF
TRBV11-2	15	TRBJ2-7	CASSPAGGRSYEQYF
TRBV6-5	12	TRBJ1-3	CASSLRENTIYF
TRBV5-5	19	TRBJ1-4	CASSDRIAEYRRPNEKLFF
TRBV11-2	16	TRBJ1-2	CASALKQGPGNYGYTF
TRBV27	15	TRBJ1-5	CASRPQGGSNQPQHF
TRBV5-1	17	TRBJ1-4	CASSLGPQGGPNEKLFF
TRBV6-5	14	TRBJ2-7	CASNPGQGPYEQYF
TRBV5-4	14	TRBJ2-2	CASSLAGAAGELFF
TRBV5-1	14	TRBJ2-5	CASSSGHRQETQYF
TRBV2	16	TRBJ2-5	CASSSRTSGGTKTQYF
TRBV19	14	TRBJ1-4	CASTLGLSNEKLFF